This T cell receptor beta chain was found in a study of shared clonotypes between healthy human individuals. Overall study context: With ages of 18 to 49, the donors were two women and a few men. The study used three CD4 naive, three CD4 memory, two CD8 naive and one CD8 memory plate per donor.

This clone appeared a single time. Its antigen is still unknown. Study-wide results and caveats: Donors were few, which limited the genetic and exposure-history diversity represented.

With 11 bases clipped from V and 8 bases from J, the junction kept 14 bases outside the gene matches. Germline CDR1 is MNHEY and CDR2 is SVGAGI. This CDR3 has 14 residues. Using immunoSEQ multiplex PCR, the repertoire was profiled, and TCRdb retains in-frame clones only, with some absent. The sample lists over a million clones; approximately 98.5% were seen once. The chain employs TRBV6-5 and TRBJ1-3; 8 bases match TRBD1. The TCR was taken from a man in his thirties or forties in good health. Sequencing was performed on naive CD4+ T cells sorted from blood. The subset was: CD45RA+ positively selected. In DNA form, the CDR3 reads TGTGCCCTTAATGGGGACAGGCGAGAAGACACCATATATTTT. Its translation is CALNGDRREDTIYF.